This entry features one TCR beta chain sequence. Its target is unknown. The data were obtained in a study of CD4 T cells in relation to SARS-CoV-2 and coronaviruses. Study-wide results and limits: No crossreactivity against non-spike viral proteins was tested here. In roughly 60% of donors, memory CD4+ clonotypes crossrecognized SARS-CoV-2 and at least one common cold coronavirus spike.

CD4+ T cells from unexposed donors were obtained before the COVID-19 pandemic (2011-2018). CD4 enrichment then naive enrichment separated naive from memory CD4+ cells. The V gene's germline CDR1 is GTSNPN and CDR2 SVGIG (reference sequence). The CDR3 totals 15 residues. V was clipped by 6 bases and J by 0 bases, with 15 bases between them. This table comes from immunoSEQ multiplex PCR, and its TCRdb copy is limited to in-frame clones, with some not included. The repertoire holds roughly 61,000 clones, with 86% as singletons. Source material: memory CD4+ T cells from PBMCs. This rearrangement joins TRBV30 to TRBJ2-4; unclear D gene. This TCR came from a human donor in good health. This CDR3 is CACMLQTLAKNIQYF. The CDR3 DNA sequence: TGTGCCTGCATGCTACAGACTCTAGCCAAAAACATTCAGTACTTC.